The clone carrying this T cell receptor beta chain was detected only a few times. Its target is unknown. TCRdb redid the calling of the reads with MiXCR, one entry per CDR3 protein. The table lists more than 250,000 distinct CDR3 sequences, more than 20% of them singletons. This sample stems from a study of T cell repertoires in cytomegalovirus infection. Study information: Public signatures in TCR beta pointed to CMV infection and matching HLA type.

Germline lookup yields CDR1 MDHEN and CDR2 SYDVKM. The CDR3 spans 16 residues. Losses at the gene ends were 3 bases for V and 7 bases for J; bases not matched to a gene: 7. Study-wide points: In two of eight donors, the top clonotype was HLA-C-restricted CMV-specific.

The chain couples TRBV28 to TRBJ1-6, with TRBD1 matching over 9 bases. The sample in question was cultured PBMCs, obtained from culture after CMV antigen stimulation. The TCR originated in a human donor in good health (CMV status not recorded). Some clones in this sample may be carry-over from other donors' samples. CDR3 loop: CASSLSSGTGNSPLHF. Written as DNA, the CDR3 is TGTGCCAGCAGTTTGTCATCCGGGACAGGGAATTCACCCCTCCACTTT.